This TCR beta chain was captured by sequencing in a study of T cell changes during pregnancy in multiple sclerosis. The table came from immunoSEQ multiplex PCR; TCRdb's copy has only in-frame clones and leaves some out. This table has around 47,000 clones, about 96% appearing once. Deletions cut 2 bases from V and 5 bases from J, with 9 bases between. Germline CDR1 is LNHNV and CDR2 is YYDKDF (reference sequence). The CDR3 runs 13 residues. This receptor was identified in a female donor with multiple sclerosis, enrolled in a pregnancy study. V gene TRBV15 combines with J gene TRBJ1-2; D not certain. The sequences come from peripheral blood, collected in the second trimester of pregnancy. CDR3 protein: CATSRIGDYGYTF. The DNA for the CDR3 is TGTGCCACCAGCAGAATCGGGGATTATGGCTACACCTTC. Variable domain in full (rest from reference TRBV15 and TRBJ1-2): DAMVIQNPRYQVTQFGKPVTLSCSQTLNHNVMYWYQQKSSQAPKLLFHYYDKDFNNEADTPDNFQSRRPNTSFCFLDIRSPGLGDTAMYLCATSRIGDYGYTFGSGTRLTVV.